This T cell receptor beta chain is from a study of blood T cell repertoires in COVID-19. Study-wide background: COVID-19 samples, acute and convalescent, were from the United States, Italy and Spain. PBMCs, B-cell-depleted T cells, or T cells were the source of the cDNA or gDNA that made up the material.

Source study methods: Estimated nucleated cell counts came from reference gene primer amplification. Sequenced by immunoSEQ multiplex PCR; TCRdb stores in-frame clones only, minus some. V, J and clone size were drawn from that table, and D and trimming were deduced from the DNA. The sample consists of about 160,000 clones, approximately 88% of them appearing once. Germline CDR1 reads LGHNT; CDR2 reads FRNRAP. CDR3 length: 15 residues. J was trimmed by 3 bases and V by 1 base; bases with no gene match: 4. The TCR comes from a woman over 75 with active or convalescent COVID-19. The sequencing input was peripheral blood. The gene calls are TRBV12-5 and TRBJ1-2; TRBD1 matches 8 bases. CDR3 loop: CASGLETGDYYGYTF. CDR3 in DNA: TGTGCTAGTGGTTTGGAGACAGGGGACTACTATGGCTACACCTTC.